The source of this TCR beta chain is a study of response to subunit inactivated influenza vaccine (dated by TCRdb to the late 2010s). Concerning the study at large: The study used deep quantitative T cell receptor repertoire profiling to track responses to a trivalent subunit inactivated influenza vaccine.

About this clonotype: The clone's antigen remains unknown. Base qualities are missing; no much larger clone stands one base away.

The cysteine opens and the phenylalanine closes a CDR3 of 16 amino acids. Solely the CDR3 DNA is kept, with 48 bases framed from the first base. According to the germline V gene (reference sequence), CDR1 reads LNHDA and CDR2 reads SQIVND. Cut back by 5 bases and 5 bases, the V and J ends lie 16 bases apart. The investigation overall reported the following: According to the authors, only a limited number of new T cells may be recruited by each seasonal influenza vaccination.

Preparation of the library involved RT-PCR. The instrument given in TCRdb is Illumina HiSeq 2500. TCRdb's own reprocessing of the public reads used fastp at Q25 and MiXCR and kept productive beta chains. Rows merge per CDR3 protein into single entries with the most common DNA and genes. This sample gives about 520,000 distinct CDR3 sequences in total; about 7.2% of them show up just once. Clones ranked in the top ten supply about 12% of the sample. The receptor was derived from a man in his fifties or sixties who received an inactivated influenza vaccine. Donor details come from another sample of the same person, matched by shared clones. The source was PBMCs from blood, collected around 25 months after vaccination. The chain uses TRBV19 and TRBJ2-6; no D gene is confidently identified. The DNA sequence is as follows: TGTGCCAGTAGTTCCGGTCCCTATGGCTGGGCCAACGTCCTGACTTTC. Its protein reads: CASSSGPYGWANVLTF.